This TCR beta chain was sequenced for a study of CD8 T cells in ankylosing spondylitis. Study-wide results and caveats: About 8 highly homologous variants made up a TCR beta motif, and this motif appeared characteristic of ankylosing spondylitis blood. In reactive arthritis synovial fluid and blood, some motif variants had been reported before. Significantly higher representation of disease-linked clones was reported for matched ankylosing spondylitis synovial fluid. Disease-linked clones proved CD8+ and comparatively uncommon in peripheral blood.

In regard to this clonotype: The antigen remains unidentified.

Trimming shortened V by 0 bases and J by 0 bases, and 9 bases separated the two germline ends. The CDR3 extends over 16 amino acids. CDR1 and CDR2 from the germline V gene are WSHSY and SAAADI. By quantitative 5'-RACE with molecular barcodes, the TCR beta libraries were made. TCRdb ran MiXCR on the 5' RACE reads and lists one entry per CDR3 protein. The data hold around 130,000 distinct CDR3 sequences, with 17% observed a single time. Sequencing was carried out using blood, either unsorted or a sorted T cell fraction (not recorded which). This sequence was found in a male donor with ankylosing spondylitis. The chain has TRBV10-2 and TRBJ2-1, with D possibly being TRBD1 or TRBD2 (5 bases each). The CDR3 DNA sequence: TGCGCCAGCAGTGAGTCGGGGACCATCTCCTACAATGAGCAGTTCTTC. Its translation is CASSESGTISYNEQFF.